This TCR beta chain came from a study of blood T cell repertoires in COVID-19. In the study overall: From T cells, B-cell-depleted T cells, or PBMCs came the material, which was cDNA or gDNA.

Germline trimming cut 7 bases from V and 3 bases from J; bases unmatched to any gene: 9. In germline, CDR1 is MDHEN, CDR2 SYDVKM. This CDR3 has 15 residues. Assay: immunoSEQ multiplex PCR; the TCRdb copy retains only in-frame clones and omits some. The sample shows some 270,000 clones, under 90% of them seen only once. Participants reported their clinical history, and cohort assignment relied on those reports. The sequenced material came from PBMCs or T cells enriched from blood (not recorded which). The clonotype comes from a woman aged 55-70 years who had recovered from COVID-19. V and J are TRBV28 and TRBJ1-5; TRBD1 matches at 7 bases. The CDR3 loop is CASIFGGQVNQPQHF. CDR3 DNA sequence: TGTGCCAGCATTTTTGGCGGACAGGTCAATCAGCCCCAGCATTTT.